These 17 T cell receptor beta chains share one sample of origin, sequenced in a study. Using its own MiXCR run on the RT-PCR reads, TCRdb lists one record per CDR3 protein. The table lists 550,000 to 750,000 distinct CDR3 sequences, approximately 15% of them singletons. The specimen sequenced was memory CD4+ T cells from blood. The receptors come from a female donor in good health, serving as a healthy control.

This clonotype was seen repeatedly, ten times or more. This rearrangement joins TRBV11-2 to TRBJ2-7, with TRBD2 matching 10 bases. This CDR3 contains 16 residues. The germline V gene encodes CDR1 SGHAT and CDR2 FQNNGV. The V gene end was trimmed by 1 base and the J gene end by 6 bases; junction bases not matched to a gene: 9. CDR3 sequence (DNA): TGTGCCAGCAGCTTAGTCGGGGCTAGCGGGAGTGGCGAGCAGTACTTC. It is translated as CASSLVGASGSGEQYF. Together with reference TRBV11-2 and TRBJ2-7, the CDR3 gives the full variable domain: EAGVAQSPRYKIIEKRQSVAFWCNPISGHATLYWYQQILGQGPKLLIQFQNNGVVDDSQLPKDRFSAERLKGVDSTLKIQPAKLEDSAVYLCASSLVGASGSGEQYFGPGTRLTVT.

This clonotype was observed a handful of times. The chain carries TRBV12-3 or TRBV12-4 and TRBJ1-1; 7 nucleotides align to TRBD1. The CDR3 has 14 amino acids. V gave up 5 bases and J gave up 4 bases; unmatched junction bases: 7. CDR3 residues: CASSPLQGSTEAFF. The CDR3 DNA follows: TGTGCCAGCAGTCCACTACAGGGGAGCACTGAAGCTTTCTTT.

There are a few counts of this clonotype. The chain uses TRBV11-2 and TRBJ2-7; tentatively, D is TRBD1 (5 bases). V lost 5 bases to trimming and J lost 7 bases, with 18 bases between them. The CDR3 totals 14 residues. From germline, CDR1 is SGHAT and CDR2 FQNNGV. The CDR3 DNA reads TGTGCCAGCAGCCTAAGCAGGGCCTCCTTGGAGCAGTACTTC. Protein: CASSLSRASLEQYF.

This clonotype was found many times. This chain links TRBV6-5 with TRBJ1-6, with TRBD1 matching over 12 bases. V lost 5 bases to trimming and J lost 9 bases; unmatched junction nucleotides: 5. The CDR3 sequence is 15 residues long. From germline, CDR1 is MNHEY and CDR2 SVGAGI. CDR3 nucleotides: TGTGCCAGCAGTAAAGGGACAGGGGGCTTTTCACCCCTCCACTTT. It codes for CASSKGTGGFSPLHF.

The chain has TRBV7-2 and TRBJ1-5; 7 positions match TRBD1. The CDR3 length is 16 residues. The J segment lost 0 bases and the V segment lost 5 bases, leaving 7 bases of the junction unmatched. Germline CDR1 SGHTA, CDR2 FQGNSA. The CDR3 coding sequence is TGTGCCAGCAGCCCCCAGGGGGTACTTAGCAATCAGCCCCAGCATTTT. Residues: CASSPQGVLSNQPQHF.

The table lists this clonotype with many counts. This chain links TRBV4-3 with TRBJ2-5; 7 nucleotides match TRBD2. CDR1 is LGHNA and CDR2 is YSLEER in the germline V gene. CDR3 length: 15 residues. J was trimmed by 6 bases and V by 0 bases; bases with no gene match: 7. The DNA of the CDR3 is TGCGCCAGCAGCCAAGATGTGGGAGGGGAGAAGACCCAGTACTTC. Amino acid sequence: CASSQDVGGEKTQYF.

This clonotype has only a few counts. The genes are TRBV6-2 or TRBV6-3 and TRBJ2-2; D may be TRBD1 (5 bases). Per the germline V gene, CDR1 is MNHEY and CDR2 is SVGEGT. V was cut by 2 bases and J by 2 bases, with 9 bases left in between. The CDR3 extends over 15 amino acids. The CDR3 is CASSYDRLNTGELFF. The CDR3 nucleotides read TGTGCCAGCAGTTACGACAGACTTAACACCGGGGAGCTGTTTTTT.

This chain uses TRBV18 with TRBJ2-7; TRBD1 agrees at 8 bases. Germline CDR1 KGHSH, CDR2 LQKENI. The V gene end was trimmed by 4 bases and the J gene end by 6 bases; junction bases not matched to a gene: 5. This CDR3 comprises 13 residues. CDR3 sequence reads: CASSLETGAEQYF. DNA for the CDR3: TGTGCCAGCTCACTGGAGACAGGGGCCGAGCAGTACTTC.

The chain employs TRBV18 and TRBJ2-1; no reliable D call. The germline V and J ends were trimmed by 7 bases and 0 bases, with 13 bases remaining between them. The CDR3 runs to 15 residues. Looked up from germline, CDR1 is KGHSH and CDR2 is LQKENI. The CDR3 sequence: CASFRAAPSYNEQFF. The CDR3 nucleotides are TGTGCCAGCTTTCGGGCGGCACCCTCCTACAATGAGCAGTTCTTC. The full variable domain, completed using reference TRBV18 and TRBJ2-1, is NAGVMQNPRHLVRRRGQEARLRCSPMKGHSHVYWYRQLPEEGLKFMVYLQKENIIDESGMPKERFSAEFPKEGPSILRIQQVVRGDSAAYFCASFRAAPSYNEQFFGPGTRLTVL.

The chain uses TRBV12-3 or TRBV12-4 and TRBJ1-5; possibly TRBD1 for D (5 bases). The CDR3 runs 16 residues. V was clipped by 2 bases and J by 3 bases, with 14 bases between them. Here the CDR3 reads CASSLRGMEVNQPQHF. Written as DNA, the CDR3 is TGTGCCAGCAGTTTACGGGGGATGGAGGTCAATCAGCCCCAGCATTTT.

The CDR3 here is CAGSTSGRNNEQFF. CDR3 bases: TGTGCCGGATCGACTAGCGGGAGGAATAATGAGCAGTTCTTC. This chain connects TRBV2 to TRBJ2-1; 13 bases are a match to TRBD2. V lost 11 bases, J lost 7 bases, and 8 bases stayed unmatched. From germline, CDR1 is SNHLY and CDR2 FYNNEI. The length of the CDR3 is 14 residues.

The chain couples TRBV5-1 to TRBJ1-2; D possibly corresponds to TRBD1 (6 bases). From germline, CDR1 is SGHRS and CDR2 YFSETQ. Trimming shortened V by 3 bases and J by 4 bases, and 10 bases separated the two germline ends. The CDR3 is 13 residues long. The CDR3 protein is CASSSRDIYGYTF. The DNA for the CDR3 is TGCGCCAGCAGCTCCCGGGACATCTATGGCTACACCTTC.

At least ten counts were recorded for this clonotype. The chain recombines TRBV5-5 with TRBJ2-1, with a possible D match to TRBD1 (5 bases). In germline, CDR1 is SGHKS, CDR2 YYEKEE (reference sequence). The germline V and J ends were trimmed by 2 bases and 6 bases, with 15 bases remaining between them. This CDR3 has 15 residues. CDR3 amino acids: CASSLGQVSSNEQFF. For the CDR3, the DNA is TGTGCCAGCAGCTTAGGACAAGTCAGCTCCAATGAGCAGTTCTTC.

This clonotype turned up a few times. The J gene is TRBJ2-6, the V gene TRBV7-2, with D uncertain. V lost 4 bases, J lost 1 base, and 8 bases lay in between. The germline V gene has CDR1 SGHTA and CDR2 FQGNSA. The CDR3 is 15 residues long. This CDR3 is CASSSPASGANVLTF. CDR3 nucleotide sequence: TGTGCCAGCAGCTCCCCAGCATCTGGGGCCAACGTCCTGACTTTC.

This clonotype has only a few counts. The J gene is TRBJ2-1, the V gene TRBV7-2; D not resolved. The CDR3 sequence is 14 residues long. Germline CDR1 and CDR2: SGHTA and FQGNSA. Trimming pared 0 bases from V and 8 bases from J, leaving 11 bases between. CDR3 bases: TGTGCCAGCAGCTTAGCGTTGGCGTCCGATGAGCAGTTCTTC. This gives the protein CASSLALASDEQFF.

Concerning this clonotype: An end of the junction does not agree with germline; a read error may underlie this. This chain links TRBV6-1 with TRBJ1-1, with D tentatively TRBD1 (5 bases). The CDR3 has 14 residues. Germline V gene data show CDR1 as MNHNS and CDR2 as SASEGT. CDR3 loop: CVSSEYTGNTEAFF. The DNA for the CDR3 is TGTGTCAGCAGTGAATACACAGGGAACACTGAAGCTTTCTTT.

V usage is TRBV7-2 and J usage is TRBJ1-5; no reliable D call. V was clipped by 4 bases and J by 4 bases, with 17 bases between them. CDR3 length: 16 residues. Germline V gene sequence: CDR1 SGHTA, CDR2 FQGNSA. DNA for the CDR3: TGTGCCAGCAGCTCGCCAGTCACCGCGGGGAATCAGCCCCAGCATTTT. Translated, it gives CASSSPVTAGNQPQHF.